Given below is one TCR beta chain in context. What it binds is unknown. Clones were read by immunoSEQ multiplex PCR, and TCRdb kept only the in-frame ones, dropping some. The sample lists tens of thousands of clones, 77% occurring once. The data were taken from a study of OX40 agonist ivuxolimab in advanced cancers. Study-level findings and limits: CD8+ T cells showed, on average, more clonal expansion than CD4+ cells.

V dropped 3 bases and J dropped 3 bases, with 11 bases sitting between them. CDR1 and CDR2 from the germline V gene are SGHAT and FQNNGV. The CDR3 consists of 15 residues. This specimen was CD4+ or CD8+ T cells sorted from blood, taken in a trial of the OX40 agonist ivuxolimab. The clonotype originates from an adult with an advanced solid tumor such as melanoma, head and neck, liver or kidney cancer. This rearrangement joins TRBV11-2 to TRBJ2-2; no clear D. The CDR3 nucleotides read TGTGCCAGCAGCTTTGGGTTGCGCGACACCGGGGAGCTGTTTTTT. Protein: CASSFGLRDTGELFF.